Sequencing of this T cell receptor (beta chain) was carried out in a study of regulatory T cells in long-lasting Graves disease. The TCR beta library used iRepertoire HTBI primers with Arm-PCR amplification of CDR3. TCRdb passed the multiplex PCR reads through MiXCR, listing each CDR3 protein once. Among a few hundred thousand distinct CDR3 sequences listed, around 22% were seen once. The time point: persistent/refractory GD, antithyroid drugs over 5 years with positive TRAb. Scientists built the TCR library using RNA that was extracted from PBMCs. This clonotype has only a few counts. The ends were cut back, 5 bases at V and 3 bases at J, with 10 bases in the middle. The length of the CDR3 is 13 residues.

The chain joins TRBV12-3 or TRBV12-4 to TRBJ1-2, with a tentative D call TRBD1 (6 bases). This clonotype was sampled from a female donor with Graves disease. The starting material was peripheral blood mononuclear cells (PBMCs), obtained when the disease was refractory, from a patient treated with antithyroid drugs. The CDR3 loop reads CASSRGTYYGYTF. In nucleotides, the CDR3 is TGTGCCAGCAGTAGGGGGACTTACTATGGCTACACCTTC.